This T cell receptor (beta chain) is from a study of blood T cell repertoires in COVID-19. As for the study in general: Acute-phase and convalescent COVID-19 samples originated in the United States, Italy and Spain. PBMCs, B-cell-depleted T cells, or T cells were the source of the cDNA or gDNA that made up the material.

Source study methods: Scientists estimated how many nucleated cells there were by amplifying reference gene primers. Using immunoSEQ multiplex PCR, the repertoire was profiled, and TCRdb retains in-frame clones only, with some absent. Clonal size and the V and J genes are those of that table, whereas D and trimming came from the DNA. The data show 110,000 to 150,000 clones, roughly 80% seen once. The CDR3 consists of 13 residues. Germline V gives CDR1 SGHRS, CDR2 YFSETQ. Trimming left V 0 bases short and J 3 bases short, with 7 bases between. This clonotype was obtained from a man in his fifties with active or convalescent COVID-19. This sequence joins TRBV5-1 and TRBJ2-7; possibly TRBD1 for D (5 bases). The sequenced sample consisted of peripheral blood. CDR3 in DNA: TGCGCCAGCAGCTTGGGACAGTACTACGAGCAGTACTTC. Translation gives CASSLGQYYEQYF.